This TCR beta chain was retrieved from a study of naive and memory T cell subsets. CDR3 length: 16 residues. Trimming pared 0 bases from V and 0 bases from J, leaving 6 bases between. Germline V CDR1 and CDR2: MNHEY, SMNVEV (reference sequence). The beta constant-region primer was an equimolar mix of two oligonucleotides covering TRBC1 and TRBC2. A 12-nucleotide UMI and the SP2 primer were added to the cDNA 3' end by oligonucleotide ligation. TCRdb re-analysed the UMI-ligation and nested PCR reads in MiXCR, keeping a single row per CDR3 protein. The sample has 140,000 to 150,000 distinct CDR3 sequences; over 15% are singletons. In this sample, this clonotype turned up a few times.

The chain couples TRBV27 to TRBJ2-6, with unresolved D. The clonotype was recovered from a human donor in good health. Sequenced input: naive CD4+ T cells from blood. The CDR3 DNA follows: TGTGCCAGCAGTTTATCAGTGTCCTCTGGGGCCAACGTCCTGACTTTC. Translating gives CASSLSVSSGANVLTF.